The 18 T cell receptor beta chains listed next were all sequenced from one sample in a study of T cell changes during pregnancy in multiple sclerosis (dated by TCRdb to between 2018 and 2021). Libraries were constructed by the immunoSEQ multiplex PCR assay. As stored in TCRdb, this immuneACCESS dataset retains in-frame rearrangements with V and J assigned. A fraction of the clones does not appear; measured against another copy, unresolved V genes explain less than half of the discrepancy, and the remainder lacks a known reason. In all, the sample holds over 85,000 clones, and 91% of those were seen once. Around 2% of the sample is in the top ten clones. The source was peripheral blood, collected in the first trimester of pregnancy. The source is a female donor in good health, enrolled as a control in a pregnancy study.

The chain combines TRBV5-4 with TRBJ1-4; D is unclear. The CDR3 consists of 12 residues. The germline V gene has CDR1 SGHNT and CDR2 YYREEE (reference sequence). The V end lost 4 bases, the J end lost 7 bases, and 8 bases lay between the germline ends. The CDR3 sequence is CASSGASEKLFF. The DNA for the CDR3 is TGTGCCAGCAGCGGAGCAAGTGAAAAACTGTTTTTT.

The chain carries TRBV5-6 and TRBJ1-1; D is unclear. Looked up from germline, CDR1 is SGHDT and CDR2 is YYEEEE. Trimming removed 1 base at V and 3 bases at J, with 13 bases between. The CDR3 covers 15 residues. The CDR3 coding sequence is TGTGCCAGCAGCTTGTTGAAGGAGCCTCACACTGAAGCTTTCTTT. Protein sequence: CASSLLKEPHTEAFF.

The V gene is TRBV7-8, the J gene TRBJ2-4, with a possible D match to TRBD1 (6 bases). The CDR3 sequence is 15 residues long. V was trimmed by 4 bases and J by 1 base, leaving 11 bases between them. CDR1 SGHVS and CDR2 FQNEAQ come from the germline V gene. In DNA, the CDR3 is TGTGCCAGCAGCTGGGGTGGGGGCGCCAAAAACATTCAGTACTTC. Residues: CASSWGGGAKNIQYF.

The V call is TRBV7-9, the J call TRBJ1-2, with 8 bases lining up with TRBD1. The CDR3 spans 16 residues. Germline CDR1 and CDR2: SEHNR and FQNEAQ (reference sequence). V trimming: 0 bases; J trimming: 4 bases; junction bases outside the gene matches: 7. The CDR3 reads CASSLAQGQGAYGYTF. The CDR3 nucleotides read TGTGCCAGCAGCTTAGCCCAAGGACAGGGCGCCTATGGCTACACCTTC. Together with reference TRBV7-9 and TRBJ1-2, the CDR3 gives the full variable domain: DTGVSQNPRHKITKRGQNVTFRCDPISEHNRLYWYRQTLGQGPEFLTYFQNEAQLEKSRLLSDRFSAERPKGSFSTLEIQRTEQGDSAMYLCASSLAQGQGAYGYTFGSGTRLTVV.

The chain uses TRBV15 and TRBJ1-1; unclear D gene. The CDR3 sequence is 13 residues long. CDR1 is LNHNV and CDR2 is YYDKDF in the germline V gene (reference sequence). The V and J ends lost 3 bases and 8 bases respectively, with 13 bases between them. CDR3 DNA: TGTGCCACCAGCAGGGGCGCCGGGAAGGAAGCTTTCTTT. This gives the protein CATSRGAGKEAFF.

This chain joins TRBV27 and TRBJ1-1, with D possibly TRBD1 on 6 matching bases. The CDR3 is 14 amino acids. Germline V gives CDR1 MNHEY, CDR2 SMNVEV (reference sequence). Trimming pared 6 bases from V and 1 base from J, leaving 12 bases between. In DNA form, the CDR3 reads TGTGCCAGCAGGGGCTGGACAGCGAACACTGAAGCTTTCTTT. It specifies CASRGWTANTEAFF.

The chain is built from TRBV30 and TRBJ1-1; TRBD1 is a possible D gene (5 bases). This CDR3 has 12 residues. Per the germline V gene, CDR1 is GTSNPN and CDR2 is SVGIG (reference sequence). V shed 4 bases and J shed 3 bases, with 9 bases lying between them. CDR3 sequence: CAWTGLDTEAFF. DNA for the CDR3: TGTGCCTGGACAGGGCTGGACACTGAAGCTTTCTTT.

V and J are TRBV2 and TRBJ1-1; the match to TRBD1 covers 8 bases. The CDR3 totals 12 residues. J lost 11 bases, V lost 5 bases, and 7 bases had no gene match. CDR1 is SNHLY and CDR2 is FYNNEI in the germline V gene. The CDR3 sequence is CASSPRTGGAFF. The CDR3 coding sequence is TGTGCCAGCAGTCCTAGAACAGGGGGGGCTTTCTTT.

The chain joins TRBV27 to TRBJ1-6; D is perhaps TRBD1 (6 bases). Trimming removed 6 bases at V and 7 bases at J, with 16 bases between. Germline CDR1 MNHEY, CDR2 SMNVEV (reference sequence). The CDR3 runs to 15 residues. The CDR3 is CASRPSGGGNSPLHF. The CDR3 nucleotides read TGTGCCAGCAGACCCTCCGGGGGGGGCAATTCACCCCTCCACTTT.

The rearrangement joins TRBV10-2 to TRBJ2-3; the D gene is possibly TRBD2 (6 bases). Looked up from germline, CDR1 is WSHSY and CDR2 is SAAADI. Trimming shortened V by 4 bases and J by 4 bases, and 12 bases separated the two germline ends. This CDR3 contains 14 residues. The CDR3 loop is CASSVGRRADTQYF. CDR3 nucleotide sequence: TGCGCCAGCAGTGTCGGCAGGAGGGCAGATACGCAGTATTTT.

CDR3 in DNA: TGTGCCAGCAGCGGAACCAAATACAGGGCTAACTATGGCTACACCTTC. Residues: CASSGTKYRANYGYTF. V and J are TRBV9 and TRBJ1-2; D might be TRBD1 (6 bases). With 3 bases removed from V and 0 bases from J, the gap between germline ends came to 15 bases. In germline, CDR1 is SGDLS, CDR2 YYNGEE. The CDR3 consists of 16 residues.

The chain employs TRBV18 and TRBJ1-4; 9 nucleotides agree with TRBD1. In germline, CDR1 is KGHSH, CDR2 LQKENI. J gave up 8 bases and V 6 bases, and 7 bases lay outside the gene matches. The CDR3 spans 14 residues. This CDR3 is CASSTLDRGEKLFF. The CDR3 DNA sequence: TGTGCCAGCTCTACGCTGGACAGGGGAGAAAAACTGTTTTTT.

This chain uses TRBV6-5 with TRBJ2-5; TRBD1 aligns across 9 bases. V shed 2 bases and J 5 bases; nucleotides not matched to a gene: 9. The CDR3 contains 16 residues. Germline CDR1 reads MNHEY; CDR2 reads SVGAGI. CDR3 coding DNA: TGTGCCAGCAGTTACGGGACAGGGTCTTCCGAGGAGACCCAGTACTTC. Protein: CASSYGTGSSEETQYF.

This clone appeared once. The rearrangement links TRBV5-1 to TRBJ2-5; 7 bases are a match to TRBD1. V trimming: 4 bases; J trimming: 2 bases; junction bases outside the gene matches: 5. The CDR3 spans 14 residues. Germline V CDR1 and CDR2: SGHRS, YFSETQ. Written as DNA, the CDR3 is TGCGCCAGCAGCGCTGGGACAGCGCAAGAGACCCAGTACTTC. Its translation is CASSAGTAQETQYF.

This clone was recorded only once. The chain uses TRBV30 and TRBJ1-1, with no clear D. V was cut by 1 base and J by 4 bases, with 10 bases left in between. Germline CDR1 GTSNPN, CDR2 SVGIG (reference sequence). The CDR3 contains 13 residues. The CDR3 here is CAWSAREGTEAFF. The CDR3 DNA is TGTGCCTGGAGTGCAAGAGAGGGCACTGAAGCTTTCTTT.

This chain links TRBV4-1 with TRBJ1-1, with a weak D call TRBD1 (6 bases). The germline V and J ends were trimmed by 3 bases and 4 bases, with 18 bases remaining between them. CDR1 and CDR2 (germline): MGHRA, YSYEKL. The CDR3 is made up of 16 amino acids. The DNA for the CDR3 is TGCGCCAGCAGCCACGCATTGGACAGAAGGGGCACTGAAGCTTTCTTT. Protein product: CASSHALDRRGTEAFF.

This chain links TRBV6-1 with TRBJ2-1; tentative D call: TRBD2 (6 bases). The CDR3 is made up of 15 amino acids. CDR1 is MNHNS, CDR2 SASEGT, per germline. V was pared by 4 bases and J by 6 bases, with 16 bases between. This chain's CDR3 is CASSVGGGAGNEQFF. The CDR3 bases are TGTGCCAGCAGTGTAGGAGGCGGGGCGGGCAATGAGCAGTTCTTC.

This chain uses TRBV4-2 with TRBJ2-1; D unresolved. Trimming shortened V by 0 bases and J by 7 bases, and 10 bases separated the two germline ends. CDR3 length equals 14 residues. CDR1 LGHNA and CDR2 YNFKEQ come from the germline V gene. CDR3 in amino acids: CASSQDSVMNEQFF. CDR3 DNA: TGTGCCAGCAGCCAAGATAGTGTCATGAATGAGCAGTTCTTC.